Listed here are 18 T cell receptor beta chains from one sample, sequenced in a study of shared clonotypes between healthy human individuals. Libraries were prepared by immunoSEQ multiplex PCR; TCRdb keeps only in-frame clonotypes and omits some of them. This sample has 850,000 to 1,100,000 clones, with roughly 80% found just once. Sequencing used memory CD4+ T cells from PBMCs. Subset denoted: CD45RA-negative fraction. The source of these receptors is a man aged 18 to 35 in good health. Some clones in this sample may be carry-over from other donors' samples.

This clone showed up just a few times. Other nucleotide sequences in the sample specify the same CDR3. The CDR3 DNA sequence: TGTGCCAGCAGCCCAGGGACAGGGGGAAACACCATATATTTT. Translation gives CASSPGTGGNTIYF. This rearrangement joins TRBV7-7 to TRBJ1-3; 9 bases agree with TRBD1. With V trimmed by 5 bases and J by 4 bases, 3 bases remained unmatched. From germline, CDR1 is SSHAT and CDR2 FNYEAQ (reference sequence). This CDR3 spans 14 amino acids.

V is TRBV5-4 and J is TRBJ1-1; 9 bases are a match to TRBD1. V was pared by 4 bases and J by 4 bases, with 5 bases of the junction left unmatched. Germline V gene data show CDR1 as SGHNT and CDR2 as YYREEE (reference sequence). The CDR3 is 14 amino acids. CDR3 amino acids: CASSGTGRGTEAFF. In nucleotides, the CDR3 is TGTGCCAGCAGCGGGACAGGGAGGGGCACTGAAGCTTTCTTT. Full variable domain (missing parts from reference TRBV5-4 and TRBJ1-1): ETGVTQSPTHLIKTRGQQVTLRCSSQSGHNTVSWYQQALGQGPQFIFQYYREEENGRGNFPPRFSGLQFPNYSSELNVNALELDDSALYLCASSGTGRGTEAFFGQGTRLTVV.

The V call is TRBV7-9, the J call TRBJ2-5, with D possibly matching TRBD2 (5 bases). The CDR3 consists of 16 residues. The germline V gene encodes CDR1 SEHNR and CDR2 FQNEAQ (reference sequence). Deletions cut 0 bases from V and 3 bases from J, with 14 bases between. This CDR3 reads CASSLALGWGEETQYF. In nucleotides, the CDR3 is TGTGCCAGCAGCTTAGCGCTGGGGTGGGGAGAAGAGACCCAGTACTTC.

V and J are TRBV5-4 and TRBJ2-1, with 12 bases that match TRBD2. The germline V gene has CDR1 SGHNT and CDR2 YYREEE (reference sequence). J was trimmed by 3 bases and V by 5 bases; bases with no gene match: 0. This CDR3 is 14 amino acids long. The CDR3 protein is CASRTSGSYNEQFF. DNA of the CDR3: TGTGCCAGCAGGACTAGCGGGAGCTACAATGAGCAGTTCTTC. Supplemented by reference TRBV5-4 and TRBJ2-1, the full variable domain reads ETGVTQSPTHLIKTRGQQVTLRCSSQSGHNTVSWYQQALGQGPQFIFQYYREEENGRGNFPPRFSGLQFPNYSSELNVNALELDDSALYLCASRTSGSYNEQFFGPGTRLTVL.

About this clone itself: Different DNA sequences within this sample yield the same CDR3. This CDR3 is CASSLGVSGNTIYF. The CDR3 nucleotides read TGTGCCAGCAGCTTGGGGGTATCTGGAAACACCATATATTTT. The rearrangement links TRBV7-9 to TRBJ1-3, with D possibly being TRBD1 (5 bases). The CDR3 consists of 14 residues. V gave up 3 bases and J gave up 1 base, with 7 bases separating them. The germline V gene encodes CDR1 SEHNR and CDR2 FQNEAQ (reference sequence).

This rearrangement joins TRBV11-2 to TRBJ2-2; D possibly corresponds to TRBD2 (6 bases). Trimming took 7 bases from V and 5 from J, leaving 20 bases between them. CDR1 is SGHAT, CDR2 FQNNGV, per germline. The CDR3 runs to 16 residues. The CDR3 coding sequence is TGTGCCAGCACCGCCTTGCTAGCGAGGAGGACCGGGGAGCTGTTTTTT. Translated: CASTALLARRTGELFF.

V is TRBV5-4 and J is TRBJ2-5; 12 positions match TRBD1. This CDR3 comprises 15 residues. The V gene end was trimmed by 4 bases and the J gene end by 5 bases; junction bases not matched to a gene: 6. Germline V gene lookup returns CDR1 SGHNT and CDR2 YYREEE (reference sequence). The DNA for the CDR3 is TGTGCCAGCAGCATGGGACAGGGGGCATGGGAGACCCAGTACTTC. It translates to CASSMGQGAWETQYF.

This clone was seen a handful of times. The chain joins TRBV28 to TRBJ2-7, with D possibly called TRBD1 or TRBD2 (6 bases each). The CDR3 extends over 14 amino acids. Germline CDR1 and CDR2: MDHEN and SYDVKM. Trimming removed 6 bases from V and 6 bases from J, with 18 bases in between. CDR3 coding DNA: TGTGCCAGCAGAGGGGGGCTTAAAAGGGGCGAGCAGTACTTC. This sequence encodes CASRGGLKRGEQYF.

There are a few counts of this clone. Here the CDR3 reads CSVEDPPGADEQYF. The CDR3 bases are TGCAGCGTTGAGGACCCACCAGGGGCAGACGAGCAGTACTTC. The chain carries TRBV29-1 and TRBJ2-7, with a tentative D call TRBD1 (6 bases). This CDR3 has 14 residues. Per germline, CDR1 SQVTM and CDR2 ANQGSEA. Deletions cut 3 bases from V and 5 bases from J, with 17 bases between.

This sequence joins TRBV28 and TRBJ2-1, with 11 nucleotides matching TRBD1. J gave up 4 bases and V 7 bases, and 6 bases lay outside the gene matches. In germline, CDR1 is MDHEN, CDR2 SYDVKM. The CDR3 runs 15 residues. The CDR3, as DNA: TGTGCCAGCATCTGGGGGACAGGGGGGTACAATGAGCAGTTCTTC. Its protein product is CASIWGTGGYNEQFF. Full variable domain (missing parts from reference TRBV28 and TRBJ2-1): DVKVTQSSRYLVKRTGEKVFLECVQDMDHENMFWYRQDPGLGLRLIYFSYDVKMKEKGDIPEGYSVSREKKERFSLILESASTNQTSMYLCASIWGTGGYNEQFFGPGTRLTVL.

V is TRBV7-2 and J is TRBJ2-7, with D possibly called TRBD1 or TRBD2 (5 bases each). The CDR3 spans 15 residues. V gave up 2 bases and J gave up 2 bases, with 13 bases separating them. Looked up from germline, CDR1 is SGHTA and CDR2 is FQGNSA. The CDR3: CASSLLPGATYEQYF. The CDR3 coding sequence is TGTGCCAGCAGCTTATTGCCCGGGGCAACCTACGAGCAGTACTTC.

This clone showed up just a few times. CDR3 in amino acids: CASSPLRGRTDTQYF. As DNA, the CDR3 is TGTGCCAGCAGTCCGCTGAGGGGACGCACAGATACGCAGTATTTT. The V gene is TRBV6-5, the J gene TRBJ2-3; either TRBD1 or TRBD2 may supply D (5 bases each). Germline lookup yields CDR1 MNHEY and CDR2 SVGAGI. This CDR3 contains 15 residues. Trimming stripped 5 bases from V and 1 base from J, with 13 bases between.

The chain uses TRBV15 and TRBJ2-2; D assignment may be TRBD1 or TRBD2 (5 bases each). Germline V lookup: CDR1 LNHNV, CDR2 YYDKDF (reference sequence). The CDR3 spans 16 residues. V shed 1 base and J shed 4 bases, with 13 bases lying between them. The CDR3: CATSRGVGVFTGELFF. CDR3 sequence (DNA): TGTGCCACCAGCAGAGGCGTGGGGGTGTTCACCGGGGAGCTGTTTTTT.

The gene calls are TRBV11-2 and TRBJ1-3, with TRBD1 as a possible D gene (5 bases). V was shortened by 5 bases and J by 3 bases, with 11 bases between the two germline ends. Germline lookup yields CDR1 SGHAT and CDR2 FQNNGV. CDR3 length: 14 amino acids. The CDR3 nucleotides are TGTGCCAGCAGCCCTGGCAGGGTTGGAAACACCATATATTTT. Translated: CASSPGRVGNTIYF.

The V gene is TRBV7-3, the J gene TRBJ1-1; the match to TRBD1 covers 12 bases. The ends lost 0 bases at V and 5 bases at J; junction bases unmatched: 4. CDR1 is SGHTA, CDR2 FQGTGA, per germline. The CDR3 extends over 16 amino acids. The CDR3 nucleotides read TGTGCCAGCAGCTTAACTGGGGACAGGGGGCTAACTGAAGCTTTCTTT. Amino acid sequence: CASSLTGDRGLTEAFF.

The V gene is TRBV28, the J gene TRBJ2-2, with 10 bases fitting TRBD1. Germline V CDR1 and CDR2: MDHEN, SYDVKM. The CDR3 is made up of 15 amino acids. V gave up 5 bases and J gave up 7 bases; unmatched junction bases: 7. The CDR3 sequence: CASSKRTGGVGELFF. As DNA, the CDR3 is TGTGCCAGCAGTAAACGGACAGGGGGAGTCGGGGAGCTGTTTTTT.

The V call is TRBV5-1, the J call TRBJ2-1, with D possibly being TRBD1 or TRBD2 (5 bases each). The germline V and J ends were trimmed by 0 bases and 5 bases, with 12 bases remaining between them. The CDR3 spans 15 residues. Germline V gene lookup returns CDR1 SGHRS and CDR2 YFSETQ. The CDR3 nucleotides read TGCGCCAGCAGCTTGGTAAGCACGGGGCACAATGAGCAGTTCTTC. Translated: CASSLVSTGHNEQFF.

This chain uses TRBV2 with TRBJ2-3; tentatively, D is TRBD2 (6 bases). Trimming removed 5 bases at V and 0 bases at J, with 12 bases between. Germline CDR1 and CDR2: SNHLY and FYNNEI. This CDR3 is built from 15 residues. Here the CDR3 reads CASSQDGTSTDTQYF. The DNA for the CDR3 is TGTGCCAGCAGTCAAGACGGGACTAGCACAGATACGCAGTATTTT.